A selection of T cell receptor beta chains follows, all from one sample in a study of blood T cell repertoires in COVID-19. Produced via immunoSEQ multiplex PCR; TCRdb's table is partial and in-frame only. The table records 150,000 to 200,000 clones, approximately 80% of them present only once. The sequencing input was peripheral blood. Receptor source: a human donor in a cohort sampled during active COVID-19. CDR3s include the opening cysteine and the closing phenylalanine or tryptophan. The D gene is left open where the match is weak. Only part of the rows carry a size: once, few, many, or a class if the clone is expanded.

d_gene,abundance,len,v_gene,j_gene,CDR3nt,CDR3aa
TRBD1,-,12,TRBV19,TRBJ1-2,TGTGCCACTTGGACAGGGGGAATTGGCTACACCTTC,CATWTGGIGYTF
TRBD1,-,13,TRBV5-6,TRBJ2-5,TGTGCCAGCATAGGGACAGTCCAAGAGACCCAGTACTTC,CASIGTVQETQYF
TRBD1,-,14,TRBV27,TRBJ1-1,TGTGCCAGCAAAGACAGGGCCAAGAACACTGAAGCTTTCTTT,CASKDRAKNTEAFF
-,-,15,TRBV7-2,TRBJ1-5,TGTGCCAGCAGCTCCCAGTCAGGGGGCAATCAGCCCCAGCATTTT,CASSSQSGGNQPQHF
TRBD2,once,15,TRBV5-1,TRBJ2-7,TGCGCCAGCAGCTCCCTCGGGGGGGGAGGAGGGGAGCAGTACTTC,CASSSLGGGGGEQYF
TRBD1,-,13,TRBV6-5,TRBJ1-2,TGTGCCAGCAGCCAGGGGGACGACTATGGCTACACCTTC,CASSQGDDYGYTF
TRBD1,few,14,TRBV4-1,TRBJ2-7,TGCGCCAGCAGCCGGGCGATTTCGGACAGGGGACAGTACTTC,CASSRAISDRGQYF
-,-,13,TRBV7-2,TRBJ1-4,TGTGCCAGCAGCTTAGGGGCAGGTGAAAAACTGTTTTTT,CASSLGAGEKLFF
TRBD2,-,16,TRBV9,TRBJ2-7,TGTGCCAGCAGCCATACAACCGGGACTAGCGGATACGAGCAGTACTTC,CASSHTTGTSGYEQYF
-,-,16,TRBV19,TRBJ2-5,TGTGCCAGTAGTATTTTCGGACTGCCGGGGGAAGAGACCCAGTACTTC,CASSIFGLPGEETQYF
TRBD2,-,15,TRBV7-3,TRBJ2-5,TGTGCCAGCAGCTTAACGGCTAGCGGCCGAGAGACCCAGTACTTC,CASSLTASGRETQYF
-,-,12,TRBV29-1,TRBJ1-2,TGCAGCGTTGAAATGTCAGGTTATGGCTACACCTTC,CSVEMSGYGYTF
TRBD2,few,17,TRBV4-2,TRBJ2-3,TGTGCCAGCAGCCAAGTAACTAGCGGGGGGGCCACAGATACGCAGTATTTT,CASSQVTSGGATDTQYF
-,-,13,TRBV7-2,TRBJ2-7,TGTGCCAGCACCCCGCAGCGCATGGGCGAGCAGTACTTC,CASTPQRMGEQYF
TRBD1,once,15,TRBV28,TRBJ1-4,TGTGCCAGCAGTTTAAGGGGGCAGACTAATGAAAAACTGTTTTTT,CASSLRGQTNEKLFF